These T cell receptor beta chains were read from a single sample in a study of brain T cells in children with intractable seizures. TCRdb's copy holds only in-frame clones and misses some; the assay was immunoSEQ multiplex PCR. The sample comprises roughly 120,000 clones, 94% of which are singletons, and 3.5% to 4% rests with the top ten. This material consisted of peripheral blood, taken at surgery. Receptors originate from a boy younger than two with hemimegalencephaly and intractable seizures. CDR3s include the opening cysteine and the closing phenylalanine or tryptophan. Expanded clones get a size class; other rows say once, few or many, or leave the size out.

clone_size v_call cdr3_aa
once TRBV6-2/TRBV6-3 CASSYGPRDNEQFF
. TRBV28 CASGGPYGYTF
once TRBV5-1 CASSLDRLPTDTQYF
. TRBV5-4 CASRPGTSGSTDTQYF
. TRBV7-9 CATTDGRSEAFF
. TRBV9 CASSAQGWGLGNYGYTF
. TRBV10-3 CAISALVGPGEQFF
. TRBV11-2 CASSSDYGGSYEQYF
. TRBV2 CASSAGPVTDTQYF
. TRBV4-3 CASSQDRLAGIYNEQFF
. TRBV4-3 CASSQVPGIEAFF
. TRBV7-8 CASSLVGGRGYTF
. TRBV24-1 CATSASDRDTGELFF
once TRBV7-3 CASSPGTATDTQYF
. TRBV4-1 CASSQEQSGDYGYTF
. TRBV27 CASRNYSGRFPTEQYF
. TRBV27 CAKEQGSDEAFF
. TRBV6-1 CASSEPRRDGYSPLHF
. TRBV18 CASSPQGTLYEQYF
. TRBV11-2 CASSLGQTLNTEAFF
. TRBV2 CAQARNTDTQYF
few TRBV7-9 CASSTPGLQDNEQFF
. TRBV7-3 CASSPGTGSKLHEQFF
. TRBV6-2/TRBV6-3 CASSYSSGNEKLFF
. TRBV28 CASRKAGGDQPQHF
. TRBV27 CASSVAGSNQPQHF
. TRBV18 CASSPGGGISTDTQYF
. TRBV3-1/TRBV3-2 CASSQDLMGTQYF
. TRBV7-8 CASSLVPGYNEQFF
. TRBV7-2 CASSPGTSGSVGELFF
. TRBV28 CASSPRTGGLAGLSYEQYF
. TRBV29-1 CSVPTSGSPYEQYF
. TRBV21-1 CASSKAGFRTHEQYF
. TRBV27 CASSLLVPNYRGTDTQYF
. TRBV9 CASSVGMGSTEAFF
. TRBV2 CASSEQFYEQYF
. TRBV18 CASSKRPEPAKNIQYF
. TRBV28 CASSPRADRGYTF
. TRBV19 CASRGGLGTGELFF
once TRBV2 CASIGLAETYEQYF